What follows are 27 T cell receptor beta chains derived from one specimen sequenced in a study of T-cell reconstitution after alpha-beta-depleted transplantation in children. Unique molecular identifiers were built into the TCRbeta library. TCRdb ran MiXCR on the PCR reads and lists one entry per CDR3 protein. The repertoire has around 60,000 distinct CDR3 sequences, 40% to 45% of them found once; the top ten carry 95% to 98%. The sample was PBMCs, mostly from graft donor cells, taken 360 days after TCRalphabeta/CD19-depleted stem cell transplant. Source of these receptors: a male patient under 18 who had a stem cell transplant for acute lymphoblastic leukemia, so the T cells may come from the graft donor.

V is TRBV29-1 and J is TRBJ2-5; D remains ambiguous. Germline lookup yields CDR1 SQVTM and CDR2 ANQGSEA. The CDR3 runs to 13 residues. V lost 3 bases to trimming and J lost 2 bases, with 10 bases between them. The CDR3 loop is CSVEWRLQETQYF. The CDR3 DNA is TGCAGCGTTGAGTGGCGGCTACAAGAGACCCAGTACTTC.

V is TRBV27 and J is TRBJ2-1, with D unclear. The germline V gene has CDR1 MNHEY and CDR2 SMNVEV (reference sequence). The CDR3 has 13 amino acids. V lost 2 bases and J lost 4, with 6 bases in between. The CDR3 protein is CASSLNSYNEQFF. In nucleotides, the CDR3 is TGTGCCAGCAGTTTAAATAGTTACAATGAGCAGTTCTTC.

CDR3 DNA: TGTGCCAGCAGTTTGGACAGGCAATATACCTTTAATCAGCCCCAGCATTTT. Its translation: CASSLDRQYTFNQPQHF. This chain connects TRBV28 to TRBJ1-5; TRBD1 matches 7 bases. V was pared by 3 bases and J by 4 bases, with 12 bases of the junction left unmatched. This CDR3 region has 17 residues. Germline-derived CDR1 and CDR2 are MDHEN and SYDVKM.

The gene calls are TRBV27 and TRBJ2-1; 8 nucleotides agree with TRBD2. The CDR3 spans 15 residues. Germline loops: CDR1 MNHEY, CDR2 SMNVEV (reference sequence). The V and J ends lost 2 bases and 5 bases, in that order; junction bases with no gene match: 5. The CDR3 sequence is CASSLGPSGHNEQFF. In nucleotides, the CDR3 is TGTGCCAGCAGTTTAGGTCCTAGCGGGCACAATGAGCAGTTCTTC.

This clonotype appeared a single time. The V and J genes are TRBV29-1 and TRBJ2-2; either TRBD1 or TRBD2 may fit D (5 bases each). Trimming removed 7 bases from V and 4 bases from J, with 10 bases in between. CDR3 length: 12 amino acids. CDR1 is SQVTM, CDR2 ANQGSEA, per germline. As DNA, the CDR3 is TGCAGCGGGGACCGGGGCACCGGGGAGCTGTTTTTT. Protein sequence: CSGDRGTGELFF.

The chain employs TRBV12-3 or TRBV12-4 and TRBJ2-7; TRBD1 is a possible D gene (6 bases). The V gene lost 3 bases and the J gene lost 4 bases, with 19 bases spanning the gap. The CDR3 contains 16 residues. The CDR3 DNA is TGTGCCAGCAGTTTGGGCAGCCCTTGGGGGCCATACGAGCAGTACTTC. Translated: CASSLGSPWGPYEQYF.

The chain couples TRBV6-2 or TRBV6-3 to TRBJ2-7; D is undetermined. The V and J ends lost 6 bases and 2 bases respectively, with 17 bases between them. From germline, CDR1 is MNHEY and CDR2 SVGEGT. CDR3 length: 15 residues. The CDR3 DNA reads as TGTGCCAGCAGCCCCAGAACACAGACACCCTACGAGCAGTACTTC. It codes for CASSPRTQTPYEQYF.

This chain uses TRBV4-2 with TRBJ1-2; D perhaps matches TRBD1 (5 bases). Germline-derived CDR1 and CDR2 are LGHNA and YNFKEQ. V dropped 4 bases and J dropped 3 bases, with 18 bases sitting between them. The CDR3 consists of 16 residues. The CDR3: CASSPGGGAGDYGYTF. The CDR3 DNA reads TGTGCCAGCAGCCCAGGTGGAGGGGCTGGGGACTATGGCTACACCTTC.

This clonotype was detected a few times. The chain links TRBV28 to TRBJ2-3, with 10 bases lining up with TRBD2. Germline V gives CDR1 MDHEN, CDR2 SYDVKM. The CDR3 contains 18 residues. J gave up 2 bases and V 6 bases, and 14 bases lay outside the gene matches. The CDR3 nucleotides are TGTGCCAGCAGGTCAACAGGGGGTGGGACTAGCGTCACAGATACGCAGTATTTT. This gives the protein CASRSTGGGTSVTDTQYF.

This rearrangement joins TRBV29-1 to TRBJ2-7; 7 positions agree with TRBD1. The CDR3 length is 14 residues. Trimming at V came to 2 bases and at J to 3 bases, leaving 7 bases not matched to a gene. Looked up from germline, CDR1 is SQVTM and CDR2 is ANQGSEA. CDR3 bases: TGCAGCGTTGAATTGGCAGGGGGATTCTACGAGCAGTACTTC. Translating gives CSVELAGGFYEQYF.

This clonotype turned up a few times. The rearrangement links TRBV14 to TRBJ2-1; D is perhaps TRBD1 or TRBD2 (5 bases each). V was pared by 1 base and J by 0 bases, with 16 bases between. Germline V gives CDR1 SGHDN, CDR2 FVKESK. This CDR3 comprises 18 residues. CDR3 sequence: CASSQGGVFMSSYNEQFF. CDR3 DNA: TGTGCCAGCAGCCAAGGAGGGGTCTTCATGAGCTCCTACAATGAGCAGTTCTTC.

The rearrangement joins TRBV7-9 to TRBJ1-1; no clear D gene. Germline-derived CDR1 and CDR2 are SEHNR and FQNEAQ (reference sequence). V shed 1 base and J shed 1 base, with 7 bases lying between them. There are 14 residues in the CDR3. CDR3 bases: TGTGCCAGCAGCTTAGTTGCAGAGAACACTGAAGCTTTCTTT. Translated: CASSLVAENTEAFF.

The genes are TRBV6-8 and TRBJ1-1, with D uncertain. The CDR3 length is 18 residues. Deletions cut 1 base from V and 1 base from J, with 19 bases between. Germline V CDR1 and CDR2: MNHGY, SAAAGT. DNA for the CDR3: TGTGCCAGCAGTTACTTTGATGAGACCCAGGTCGGGAACACTGAAGCTTTCTTT. Amino acid sequence: CASSYFDETQVGNTEAFF.

V is TRBV7-3 and J is TRBJ2-1, with D maybe TRBD1 (6 bases). The CDR3 is 15 residues long. Per the germline V gene, CDR1 is SGHTA and CDR2 is FQGTGA. V lost 5 bases and J 4 bases, leaving 15 bases between the germline ends. The CDR3: CASSLSSGVYNEQFF. For the CDR3, the DNA is TGTGCCAGCAGCCTATCCTCAGGGGTTTACAATGAGCAGTTCTTC.

This clonotype showed up just a few times. The V call is TRBV28, the J call TRBJ2-2; D remains unclear. Germline CDR1 is MDHEN and CDR2 is SYDVKM. The CDR3 runs 11 residues. The V end was cut by 8 bases, the J end by 6 bases, with 7 bases between. The CDR3 DNA is TGTGCCAGCGAAAGGGCCGGGGAGCTGTTTTTT. Its translation is CASERAGELFF.

The V and J genes are TRBV5-1 and TRBJ1-1; D gene uncertain. CDR1 and CDR2 (germline): SGHRS, YFSETQ. CDR3 size: 14 residues. V lost 4 bases to trimming and J lost 4 bases, with 14 bases between them. DNA for the CDR3: TGCGCCAGCAGCCCGGCCGGCAGAGGCACTGAAGCTTTCTTT. Translating gives CASSPAGRGTEAFF.

The chain is built from TRBV12-3 or TRBV12-4 and TRBJ1-1; TRBD1 might be the D (6 bases). The CDR3 has 15 residues. V lost 6 bases to trimming and J lost 2 bases, with 16 bases between them. DNA of the CDR3: TGTGCCAGCAGCCCGCCGGGACACAGCAACACTGAAGCTTTCTTT. It specifies CASSPPGHSNTEAFF.

The CDR3 DNA reads TGTGCCAGCTGGACAGTAAACACTGAAGCTTTCTTT. It encodes CASWTVNTEAFF. The chain is built from TRBV10-3 and TRBJ1-1, with D maybe TRBD1 (6 bases). Germline-derived CDR1 and CDR2 are ENHRY and SYGVKD. This CDR3 is built from 12 residues. V lost 10 bases to trimming and J lost 2 bases, with 11 bases between them.

In this sample, this clonotype turned up a few times. CDR3 DNA sequence: TGCAGTGCAACTAGCGGGGGGGCCCACAATGAGCAGTTCTTC. Translated: CSATSGGAHNEQFF. The V call is TRBV20-1, the J call TRBJ2-1; 13 bases align to TRBD2. CDR3 length equals 14 residues. The germline CDR1 and CDR2 sequences are DFQATT and SNEGSKA (reference sequence). J lost 5 bases, V lost 6 bases, and 4 bases had no gene match.

DNA for the CDR3: TGTGCCAGCAGCGTACCGGCGGGAGGGCCCCCGAACACCGGGGAGCTGTTTTTT. The encoded protein is CASSVPAGGPPNTGELFF. V usage is TRBV9 and J usage is TRBJ2-2, with 9 bases fitting TRBD2. J was trimmed by 0 bases and V by 1 base; bases with no gene match: 7. The CDR3 loop spans 18 amino acids. Germline values: CDR1 SGDLS, CDR2 YYNGEE.

CDR3 sequence: CASSQGLAGNNEQFF. In DNA, the CDR3 is TGCGCCAGCAGCCAAGGGCTAGCGGGCAACAATGAGCAGTTCTTC. The chain recombines TRBV4-3 with TRBJ2-1; 8 bases fit TRBD2. The CDR3 contains 15 residues. Germline CDR1 and CDR2: LGHNA and YSLEER. V trimming: 1 base; J trimming: 5 bases; junction bases outside the gene matches: 4.

The table lists this clonotype with a few counts. The chain recombines TRBV9 with TRBJ2-1, with D perhaps TRBD1 (7 bases). V was clipped by 0 bases and J by 6 bases, with 10 bases between them. Per germline, CDR1 SGDLS and CDR2 YYNGEE. The CDR3 spans 14 residues. DNA of the CDR3: TGTGCCAGCAGCGTAGTTCAGGGGGGCAATGAGCAGTTCTTC. It codes for CASSVVQGGNEQFF.

This clonotype was seen only a few times. The CDR3 loop reads CASSPAREYEQYF. DNA for the CDR3: TGTGCCAGCAGCCCAGCTCGGGAATACGAGCAGTACTTC. The chain combines TRBV5-6 with TRBJ2-7, with a weak D call TRBD2 (5 bases). The germline CDR1 and CDR2 sequences are SGHDT and YYEEEE. The ends were cut back, 4 bases at V and 4 bases at J, with 12 bases in the middle. This CDR3 region has 13 residues. The variable domain in full, completed from reference TRBV5-6 and TRBJ2-7, reads DAGVTQSPTHLIKTRGQQVTLRCSPKSGHDTVSWYQQALGQGPQFIFQYYEEEERQRGNFPDRFSGHQFPNYSSELNVNALLLGDSALYLCASSPAREYEQYFGPGTRLTVT.

V usage is TRBV29-1 and J usage is TRBJ2-1, with D unclear. The CDR3 is 15 residues long. The germline CDR1 and CDR2 sequences are SQVTM and ANQGSEA. Between the trimmed V and J ends, which lost 0 bases and 2 bases, there was a span of 11 bases. The CDR3 DNA sequence: TGCAGCGTTGAAGATCCGGGTAAACCCTACAATGAGCAGTTCTTC. This gives the protein CSVEDPGKPYNEQFF.

The gene calls are TRBV7-8 and TRBJ1-1; perhaps TRBD1 as D (6 bases). V was clipped by 4 bases and J by 1 base, with 7 bases between them. This CDR3 is 13 amino acids long. Germline V lookup: CDR1 SGHVS, CDR2 FQNEAQ. This CDR3 is CASSSRGNTEAFF. The CDR3 region has the DNA TGTGCCAGCAGCTCCAGGGGGAACACTGAAGCTTTCTTT.

The rearrangement joins TRBV7-2 to TRBJ1-1; D is undetermined. The germline V and J ends were trimmed by 2 bases and 1 base, with 11 bases remaining between them. Per the germline V gene, CDR1 is SGHTA and CDR2 is FQGNSA. The CDR3 is made up of 15 amino acids. The CDR3 region is CASSLRLRQNTEAFF. CDR3 nucleotide sequence: TGTGCCAGCAGCTTAAGACTAAGACAGAACACTGAAGCTTTCTTT.

The V gene is TRBV4-3, the J gene TRBJ2-7, with 8 positions matching TRBD1. Germline V CDR1 and CDR2: LGHNA, YSLEER. The CDR3 has 15 amino acids. Unmatched junction bases numbered 4, after V lost 1 base and J lost 2 bases. DNA of the CDR3: TGCGCCAGCAGCCAAGGAACAGGGGGGACCTACGAGCAGTACTTC. Protein sequence: CASSQGTGGTYEQYF.